This passage covers 26 T cell receptor beta chains from one sample sequenced in a study of long-term antiretroviral therapy in people with HIV. With survey level as its setting, the immunoSEQ assay was v3.0. The assay was immunoSEQ multiplex PCR, and TCRdb's table has in-frame clones only and misses some. The sample records tens of thousands of clones, roughly 79% being singletons. Sequenced material: unsorted PBMCs, taken 3.1 years after starting antiretroviral therapy. The origin of the receptors is a woman between 45 and 65 years old with HIV.

The chain couples TRBV14 to TRBJ2-3; no firm D call. CDR3 length: 11 residues. Looked up from germline, CDR1 is SGHDN and CDR2 is FVKESK. The V end was cut by 4 bases, the J end by 7 bases, with 6 bases between. The DNA for the CDR3 is TGTGCCAGCAGCCTGCAGAATACGCAGTATTTT. Translation gives CASSLQNTQYF.

This chain uses TRBV9 with TRBJ2-3; 10 bases agree with TRBD2. V was pared by 4 bases and J by 11 bases, with 13 bases of the junction left unmatched. CDR3 length equals 15 residues. Germline loops: CDR1 SGDLS, CDR2 YYNGEE. CDR3 nucleotides: TGTGCCAGCAGCTCAGCGGGGGGGCCGCAGGTGGGGCAGTATTTT. Translated: CASSSAGGPQVGQYF.

This chain connects TRBV18 to TRBJ2-2; D is ambiguous. CDR1 KGHSH and CDR2 LQKENI come from the germline V gene. Trimming shortened V by 6 bases and J by 1 base, and 9 bases separated the two germline ends. The CDR3 has 14 amino acids. CDR3 region: CASSPAKNTGELFF. The CDR3 DNA sequence: TGTGCCAGCTCGCCGGCAAAGAACACCGGGGAGCTGTTTTTT.

This rearrangement joins TRBV14 to TRBJ2-7, with D maybe TRBD2 (5 bases). Trimming shortened V by 1 base and J by 3 bases, and 19 bases separated the two germline ends. This CDR3 region has 17 residues. Per germline, CDR1 SGHDN and CDR2 FVKESK. The CDR3 DNA follows: TGTGCCAGCAGCCAAGGCCCGGGGTGGGTAGCGAACTACGAGCAGTACTTC. Translating gives CASSQGPGWVANYEQYF.

The table lists this clone with a few counts. The J gene is TRBJ1-2, the V gene TRBV14; 7 bases are a match to TRBD1. There are 16 residues in the CDR3. The V segment lost 4 bases and the J segment 4 bases; nucleotides outside the gene matches: 12. Germline loops: CDR1 SGHDN, CDR2 FVKESK. The CDR3 loop is CASSRVDRRNLYGYTF. Here the CDR3 DNA reads TGTGCCAGCAGCCGGGTGGACAGGCGGAATCTCTATGGCTACACCTTC.

The chain has TRBV4-1 and TRBJ1-6; D uncertain. Trimming stripped 1 base from V and 9 bases from J, with 13 bases between. Germline V gene lookup returns CDR1 MGHRA and CDR2 YSYEKL. The CDR3 is 15 residues long. The CDR3 nucleotides are TGCGCCAGCAGCCAAGGACCGTCCGGAGGTTCACCCCTCCACTTT. Protein sequence: CASSQGPSGGSPLHF.

This clone was recorded once. The V call is TRBV27, the J call TRBJ1-1, with D perhaps matching TRBD1 (5 bases). The CDR3 is 12 residues long. Germline CDR1 reads MNHEY; CDR2 reads SMNVEV (reference sequence). The V and J ends lost 6 bases and 10 bases respectively, with 15 bases between them. The CDR3 reads CASRVGTGRAFF. The CDR3 coding sequence is TGTGCCAGCAGGGTTGGGACGGGGCGAGCTTTCTTT.

The chain uses TRBV27 and TRBJ2-6; the D is unclear. Germline values: CDR1 MNHEY, CDR2 SMNVEV (reference sequence). The CDR3 covers 17 residues. The ends were cut back, 4 bases at V and 1 base at J, with 14 bases in the middle. The CDR3 DNA reads TGTGCCAGCAGTTCGACTCTACTCAGGTCTGGGGCCAACGTCCTGACTTTC. This gives the protein CASSSTLLRSGANVLTF. The variable domain in full, with the rest retrieved from reference TRBV27 and TRBJ2-6, is EAQVTQNPRYLITVTGKKLTVTCSQNMNHEYMSWYRQDPGLGLRQIYYSMNVEVTDKGDVPEGYKVSRKEKRNFPLILESPSPNQTSLYFCASSSTLLRSGANVLTFGAGSRLTVL.

The chain carries TRBV10-3 and TRBJ2-5; a weak D match, TRBD1 (6 bases). The CDR3 runs to 16 residues. Germline V lookup: CDR1 ENHRY, CDR2 SYGVKD. Trimming pared 6 bases from V and 2 bases from J, leaving 19 bases between. The CDR3 sequence: CAISNKQGLLQETQYF. For the CDR3, the DNA is TGTGCCATCAGCAATAAACAGGGCCTCCTTCAAGAGACCCAGTACTTC.

This rearrangement joins TRBV10-3 to TRBJ2-3; D is unclear. Germline V gives CDR1 ENHRY, CDR2 SYGVKD. The CDR3 has 11 residues. Deletions cut 3 bases from V and 5 bases from J, with 3 bases between. For the CDR3, the DNA is TGTGCCATCAGTGAATTAGATACGCAGTATTTT. Its protein product is CAISELDTQYF.

The chain employs TRBV28 and TRBJ1-2; D perhaps matches TRBD1 (5 bases). There are 17 residues in the CDR3. Germline assignment: CDR1 MDHEN and CDR2 SYDVKM. Trimming removed 2 bases at V and 5 bases at J, with 21 bases between. The CDR3 nucleotides read TGTGCCAGCAGTTTAGGCCCCCCAGGGCCCGGGGAGTATGGCTACACCTTC. Translating it yields CASSLGPPGPGEYGYTF.

This chain connects TRBV9 to TRBJ2-5, with D unresolved. The CDR3 sequence is 14 residues long. The V gene's germline CDR1 is SGDLS and CDR2 YYNGEE. Trimming cost V 0 bases and J 4 bases, with 10 bases left between them. The CDR3 DNA sequence: TGTGCCAGCAGCGTAGGACTTAACGGAGAGACCCAGTACTTC. It is translated as CASSVGLNGETQYF.

The chain joins TRBV5-1 to TRBJ2-2, with D tentatively TRBD1 (5 bases). The length of the CDR3 is 17 residues. Looked up from germline, CDR1 is SGHRS and CDR2 is YFSETQ. Deletions cut 4 bases from V and 0 bases from J, with 16 bases between. CDR3 region: CASSPEIGAANTGELFF. In DNA, the CDR3 is TGCGCCAGCAGCCCGGAGATAGGGGCAGCGAACACCGGGGAGCTGTTTTTT. The entire variable domain, with the rest obtained from reference TRBV5-1 and TRBJ2-2, is as follows: KAGVTQTPRYLIKTRGQQVTLSCSPISGHRSVSWYQQTPGQGLQFLFEYFSETQRNKGNFPGRFSGRQFSNSRSEMNVSTLELGDSALYLCASSPEIGAANTGELFFGEGSRLTVL.

This clone ranks as medium-sized. The chain links TRBV5-1 to TRBJ2-7, with 11 positions matching TRBD2. V was clipped by 4 bases and J by 3 bases; unmatched bases: 3. The V gene's germline CDR1 is SGHRS and CDR2 YFSETQ. The CDR3 has 14 residues. In nucleotides, the CDR3 is TGCGCCAGCAGCACAGGGACTAGCGGCTACGAGCAGTACGTC. Translated: CASSTGTSGYEQYV.

The chain couples TRBV7-9 to TRBJ2-2; D call uncertain. CDR1 is SEHNR and CDR2 is FQNEAQ in the germline V gene (reference sequence). V was clipped by 5 bases and J by 5 bases, with 15 bases between them. This CDR3 has 15 residues. The CDR3 region is CASSVPSVGTGELFF. CDR3 nucleotides: TGTGCCAGCAGCGTGCCTAGTGTCGGAACCGGGGAGCTGTTTTTT. Filled out from reference TRBV7-9 and TRBJ2-2, the complete variable domain reads DTGVSQNPRHKITKRGQNVTFRCDPISEHNRLYWYRQTLGQGPEFLTYFQNEAQLEKSRLLSDRFSAERPKGSFSTLEIQRTEQGDSAMYLCASSVPSVGTGELFFGEGSRLTVL.

This clone has only one observation. The rearrangement uses TRBV27 and TRBJ2-1; D assignment may be TRBD1 or TRBD2 (5 bases each). The length of the CDR3 is 14 residues. V lost 6 bases and J lost 9, with 18 bases in between. Looked up from germline, CDR1 is MNHEY and CDR2 is SMNVEV (reference sequence). The DNA for the CDR3 is TGTGCCAGCAGGCTGATTCTCGGGACGGGTGAGCAGTTCTTC. Protein product: CASRLILGTGEQFF.

In this sample, this clone is medium-sized. The chain employs TRBV5-1 and TRBJ1-1; no reliable D call. CDR1 SGHRS and CDR2 YFSETQ come from the germline V gene. CDR3 size: 13 residues. V lost 4 bases, J lost 7 bases, and 14 bases lay in between. CDR3 coding DNA: TGCGCCAGCAGCCCCCCGGGTAGCGATGAAGCTTTCTTT. Its translation is CASSPPGSDEAFF.

This clone was seen a single time. The chain joins TRBV5-1 to TRBJ2-3; 15 nucleotides align to TRBD2. This CDR3 contains 17 residues. CDR1 SGHRS and CDR2 YFSETQ come from the germline V gene. Germline trimming cut 3 bases from V and 6 bases from J; bases unmatched to any gene: 8. The DNA for the CDR3 is TGCGCCAGCAGCTCGTGGACTAGCGGGGGGGCCACCGATACGCAGTATTTT. As protein: CASSSWTSGGATDTQYF.

This clone appeared a single time. V usage is TRBV9 and J usage is TRBJ2-2; D unresolved. This CDR3 spans 14 amino acids. CDR1 and CDR2 (germline): SGDLS, YYNGEE. Deletions cut 0 bases from V and 5 bases from J, with 8 bases between. The CDR3 loop is CASSVAMETGELFF. The CDR3 bases are TGTGCCAGCAGCGTAGCTATGGAAACCGGGGAGCTGTTTTTT.

V and J are TRBV5-6 and TRBJ2-1, with 7 bases aligning to TRBD2. Germline loops: CDR1 SGHDT, CDR2 YYEEEE. V shed 1 base, J shed 7 bases, and the junction held 8 bases outside the gene matches. The CDR3 sequence is 15 residues long. Here the CDR3 reads CASSLLAGRGNEQFF. The DNA for the CDR3 is TGTGCCAGCAGCTTGCTGGCGGGGAGGGGAAATGAGCAGTTCTTC.

The rearrangement uses TRBV18 and TRBJ1-2; maybe TRBD1 (6 bases). This CDR3 has 14 residues. V was pared by 3 bases and J by 4 bases, with 12 bases between. CDR1 and CDR2 (germline): KGHSH, LQKENI. The CDR3 DNA reads as TGTGCCAGCTCACCGGCAGGGGATAGCTATGGCTACACCTTC. Its translation is CASSPAGDSYGYTF.

The chain links TRBV18 to TRBJ2-7, with D perhaps assigned TRBD1 or TRBD2 (7 bases each). The CDR3 totals 15 residues. CDR1 is KGHSH, CDR2 LQKENI, per germline. V lost 4 bases and J 3 bases, leaving 16 bases between the germline ends. The CDR3 DNA reads TGTGCCAGCTCACTGGGAGGGGACAGTAGCTACGAGCAGTACGTC. This gives the protein CASSLGGDSSYEQYV.

The chain uses TRBV7-8 and TRBJ1-1, with D unclear. CDR3 length equals 14 residues. CDR1 is SGHVS, CDR2 FQNEAQ, per germline. Trimming removed 5 bases from V and 0 bases from J, with 10 bases in between. The CDR3 is CASSKRTVNTEAFF. The CDR3 DNA reads as TGTGCCAGCAGCAAAAGAACGGTGAACACTGAAGCTTTCTTT.

The CDR3 protein is CASSFGRTPPYEQYF. The CDR3 nucleotides read TGTGCCAGCAGTTTCGGTAGGACACCACCCTACGAGCAGTACTTC. The rearrangement links TRBV27 to TRBJ2-7; possibly TRBD1 for D (5 bases). CDR1 MNHEY and CDR2 SMNVEV come from the germline V gene (reference sequence). This CDR3 spans 15 amino acids. V was trimmed by 3 bases and J by 2 bases, leaving 14 bases between them.

V and J are TRBV29-1 and TRBJ2-1; TRBD1 or TRBD2 may be the D gene (7 bases each). Germline V gene lookup returns CDR1 SQVTM and CDR2 ANQGSEA. The CDR3 runs 14 residues. V lost 3 bases and J 2 bases, leaving 11 bases between the germline ends. In nucleotides, the CDR3 is TGCAGCGTTGACCAGGGGGGGGCCTACAATGAGCAGTTCTTC. Translating it yields CSVDQGGAYNEQFF.

This chain joins TRBV2 and TRBJ2-2; weak D call: TRBD1 (5 bases). The germline CDR1 and CDR2 sequences are SNHLY and FYNNEI. Trimming stripped 4 bases from V and 5 bases from J, with 8 bases between. This CDR3 region has 13 residues. The CDR3 DNA reads as TGTGCCAGCAGTGTGACAGTTACCGGGGAGCTGTTTTTT. It yields the protein CASSVTVTGELFF.